Listed below are T cell receptor beta chains from one sample, sequenced in a study of T-cell reconstitution after alpha-beta-depleted transplantation in children. MiXCR, run by TCRdb on the PCR reads, gives a single entry per CDR3 protein. The sample yields hundreds of thousands of distinct CDR3 sequences, about a sixth seen once. Material: PBMCs, mostly from graft donor cells, obtained 360 days after TCRalphabeta/CD19-depleted stem cell transplant. The receptor source for this set is a male patient aged 2-15 years who had a stem cell transplant for acute lymphoblastic leukemia, so the T cells may come from the graft donor. The CDR3 runs from the conserved cysteine through the conserved F or W. The D gene is left open where the match is weak. Rows may omit the clone size; those that give it use once, few, many or a size class.

clone_size,cdr3_length,d_call,v_call,j_call,cdr3_aa,cdr3_nt
.,16,.,TRBV28,TRBJ2-1,CASSPHRASFPYWQFF,TGTGCCAGCAGCCCACATCGGGCTAGTTTTCCCTACTGGCAGTTCTTC
few,16,TRBD2,TRBV7-9,TRBJ2-1,CASSLSGRGSYNEQFF,TGTGCCAGCAGCCTGAGCGGGAGGGGTTCCTACAATGAGCAGTTCTTC
few,17,TRBD1,TRBV4-3,TRBJ2-7,CASSQEHRGPVVYEQYF,TGCGCCAGCAGCCAAGAGCACAGGGGCCCAGTCGTCTACGAGCAGTACTTC
.,16,.,TRBV5-1,TRBJ2-5,CASSLEVGGGSETQYF,TGCGCCAGCAGCTTGGAGGTTGGAGGGGGCTCGGAGACCCAGTACTTC
many,15,.,TRBV6-2/TRBV6-3,TRBJ2-5,CASSYNGRRYETQYF,TGTGCCAGCAGTTACAACGGGAGAAGGTACGAGACCCAGTACTTC
.,13,.,TRBV6-2/TRBV6-3,TRBJ2-2,CASSDPPAGELFF,TGTGCCAGCAGTGACCCCCCCGCCGGGGAGCTGTTTTTT
many,14,.,TRBV7-9,TRBJ2-5,CASSLGVDPVTQYF,TGTGCCAGCAGCTTAGGGGTAGACCCAGTGACCCAGTACTTC
many,14,TRBD2,TRBV29-1,TRBJ2-2,CSARAGGNTGELFF,TGCAGCGCTCGAGCGGGAGGGAACACCGGGGAGCTGTTTTTT
few,16,.,TRBV7-3,TRBJ1-2,CASSLTTASGGYGYTF,TGTGCCAGCAGCTTAACTACGGCATCCGGCGGTTATGGCTACACCTTC
.,13,.,TRBV12-3/TRBV12-4,TRBJ2-1,CASSFVGVSEQFF,TGTGCCAGCAGTTTTGTAGGGGTTAGTGAGCAGTTCTTC
.,14,.,TRBV9,TRBJ1-2,CASSVGGGNYGYTF,TGTGCCAGCAGCGTAGGAGGGGGTAACTATGGCTACACCTTC
few,17,.,TRBV15,TRBJ1-4,CATSRDRMELANEKLFF,TGTGCCACCAGCAGAGATCGGATGGAGTTGGCTAATGAAAAACTGTTTTTT
.,13,TRBD1,TRBV29-1,TRBJ2-1,CSVSGTGTNEQFF,TGCAGCGTGTCCGGGACAGGGACCAATGAGCAGTTCTTC
few,16,TRBD2,TRBV12-3/TRBV12-4,TRBJ2-4,CASSFFLAGPQNIQYF,TGTGCCAGCAGTTTCTTTCTAGCGGGACCCCAAAACATTCAGTACTTC
many,14,.,TRBV6-5,TRBJ2-7,CASSRSPSHYEQYF,TGTGCCAGCAGCCGCTCACCGAGTCACTACGAGCAGTACTTC
many,17,TRBD2,TRBV12-3/TRBV12-4,TRBJ2-5,CASSPWTSLTKEETQYF,TGTGCCAGCAGCCCCTGGACTAGCCTTACCAAAGAAGAGACCCAGTACTTC
.,16,.,TRBV6-2/TRBV6-3,TRBJ2-7,CASSYALGLSFYEQYF,TGTGCCAGCAGTTACGCCCTCGGACTGTCTTTTTACGAGCAGTACTTC
.,16,.,TRBV10-2,TRBJ2-5,CASSESGSLFQETQYF,TGCGCCAGCAGTGAGTCTGGCAGCTTATTCCAAGAGACCCAGTACTTC
.,15,.,TRBV12-3/TRBV12-4,TRBJ1-6,CASTPGTFGNSPLHF,TGTGCCAGCACCCCCGGGACGTTCGGGAATTCACCCCTCCACTTT
many,16,TRBD1,TRBV20-1,TRBJ2-3,CSAHPPGGPSTDTQYF,TGCAGTGCGCACCCCCCAGGGGGACCGAGCACAGATACGCAGTATTTT
.,14,.,TRBV7-2,TRBJ2-2,CASSSRQGLGELFF,TGTGCCAGCAGCTCCCGGCAGGGTCTTGGGGAGCTGTTTTTT
.,13,TRBD2,TRBV24-1,TRBJ2-1,CAASSGSYNEQFF,TGTGCCGCCTCTAGCGGCTCCTACAATGAGCAGTTCTTC
few,12,.,TRBV12-3/TRBV12-4,TRBJ1-6,CASSFSGAALHF,TGTGCCAGCAGTTTCTCAGGGGCGGCCCTCCACTTT
.,13,TRBD2,TRBV7-2,TRBJ2-1,CATGTSASGEQFF,TGTGCAACCGGGACTAGCGCCTCGGGGGAGCAGTTCTTC
many,17,TRBD1,TRBV7-2,TRBJ2-7,CASSQGQGRIGSYEQYF,TGTGCCAGCAGCCAGGGACAGGGCAGAATTGGCTCCTACGAGCAGTACTTC
.,17,.,TRBV6-1,TRBJ2-2,CASRGWTHFRWTGELFF,TGTGCCAGCCGGGGCTGGACTCACTTCAGGTGGACCGGGGAGCTGTTTTTT
once,15,.,TRBV7-8,TRBJ1-2,CASSLADRLGYGYTF,TGTGCCAGCAGCTTAGCAGACAGGTTGGGCTATGGCTACACCTTC
few,15,.,TRBV10-3,TRBJ2-3,CAISGGRFSTDTQYF,TGTGCCATCAGCGGGGGAAGGTTTAGCACAGATACGCAGTATTTT
few,16,TRBD2,TRBV4-3,TRBJ2-7,CASSLKFSGPAYEQYF,TGCGCCAGCAGCCTCAAGTTTAGCGGGCCAGCCTACGAGCAGTACTTC
.,13,.,TRBV20-1,TRBJ2-7,CSASLGSYYEQYF,TGCAGTGCTAGTCTAGGTTCCTACTACGAGCAGTACTTC
few,11,.,TRBV2,TRBJ2-7,CAALKEYEQYF,TGTGCCGCCCTTAAGGAATACGAGCAGTACTTC
.,16,TRBD2,TRBV19,TRBJ2-1,CASSILAEGSYNEQFF,TGTGCCAGTAGTATACTAGCGGAGGGCTCCTACAATGAGCAGTTCTTC
many,15,TRBD1,TRBV4-1,TRBJ2-1,CASSRTGGSYNEQFF,TGCGCCAGCAGTCGGACAGGGGGCTCCTACAATGAGCAGTTCTTC
many,16,TRBD1,TRBV7-9,TRBJ1-1,CASSSRGGWLEAEAFF,TGTGCCAGCAGCTCCCGAGGGGGCTGGCTAGAGGCTGAAGCTTTCTTT
.,14,TRBD1,TRBV10-3,TRBJ2-5,CAISERGQGETQYF,TGTGCCATCAGTGAGAGAGGACAGGGGGAGACCCAGTACTTC
.,14,.,TRBV7-2,TRBJ2-5,CASTIGGGQETQYF,TGTGCCAGCACCATCGGGGGAGGTCAAGAGACCCAGTACTTC
.,14,TRBD1,TRBV20-1,TRBJ2-5,CSARARTGWETQYF,TGCAGTGCTAGAGCCCGGACAGGGTGGGAGACCCAGTACTTC
.,13,.,TRBV12-3/TRBV12-4,TRBJ1-1,CASSWAKGAEAFF,TGTGCCAGCAGTTGGGCCAAGGGTGCTGAAGCTTTCTTT
.,14,.,TRBV6-1,TRBJ1-5,CASNPGAINQPQHF,TGTGCCAGCAACCCGGGGGCTATCAATCAGCCCCAGCATTTT
.,14,.,TRBV6-5,TRBJ2-5,CASSYSRAQETQYF,TGTGCCAGCAGTTACTCAAGGGCCCAAGAGACCCAGTACTTC
few,15,TRBD1,TRBV12-3/TRBV12-4,TRBJ2-2,CASRGRGQGAGELFF,TGTGCCAGCAGGGGCCGGGGACAGGGCGCCGGGGAGCTGTTTTTT
few,14,.,TRBV11-2,TRBJ2-7,CASSPDTGIYEQYF,TGTGCCAGCAGCCCCGACACAGGGATCTACGAGCAGTACTTC
.,12,.,TRBV12-3/TRBV12-4,TRBJ1-6,CASSPIPPTLHF,TGTGCCAGCAGTCCAATCCCACCAACCCTCCACTTT
few,12,.,TRBV28,TRBJ2-5,CASSKPSTTPYF,TGTGCCAGCAGCAAGCCATCGACTACCCCATACTTC
.,15,.,TRBV4-1,TRBJ2-7,CASSQGFRTNYEQYF,TGCGCCAGCAGCCAAGGGTTCAGGACTAACTACGAGCAGTACTTC
many,15,.,TRBV4-1,TRBJ1-5,CASSRIGTGNQPQHF,TGCGCCAGCAGCCGGATCGGGACGGGTAATCAGCCCCAGCATTTT
.,15,.,TRBV5-1,TRBJ2-3,CASSLFQGVTDTQYF,TGCGCCAGCAGCTTGTTTCAGGGCGTGACAGATACGCAGTATTTT
.,19,TRBD2,TRBV29-1,TRBJ2-1,CSVEFRGLAGPNSYNEQFF,TGCAGCGTTGAATTTAGGGGACTAGCGGGACCGAATTCCTACAATGAGCAGTTCTTC
few,19,TRBD2,TRBV20-1,TRBJ2-1,CSARDPLLAGGRLRIVQFF,TGCAGTGCTAGAGATCCCCTCCTAGCGGGAGGGCGACTAAGGATTGTTCAGTTCTTC
few,14,.,TRBV5-1,TRBJ2-7,CASSPDSSAYEQYF,TGCGCCAGCAGCCCGGACTCCTCAGCCTACGAGCAGTACTTC
.,16,.,TRBV3-1,TRBJ2-1,CATSQDEGGIYNEQFF,TGTGCCACCAGCCAAGATGAGGGCGGGATCTACAATGAGCAGTTCTTC
.,19,TRBD2,TRBV3-1,TRBJ2-3,CASSPGTAGAAWHTDTQYF,TGTGCCAGCAGCCCAGGGACTGCGGGAGCGGCGTGGCACACAGATACGCAGTATTTT
.,13,.,TRBV18,TRBJ2-1,CASSPPSLNEQFF,TGTGCCAGCTCACCACCTAGCCTCAATGAGCAGTTCTTC
.,14,.,TRBV10-3,TRBJ1-4,CAISGERGNEKLFF,TGTGCCATCAGTGGTGAGAGGGGGAATGAAAAACTGTTTTTT
few,13,.,TRBV20-1,TRBJ1-1,CSARRGGNTEAFF,TGCAGTGCTAGACGAGGGGGTAACACTGAAGCTTTCTTT
.,18,.,TRBV4-3,TRBJ2-6,CASSQWFIPEPGANVLTF,TGCGCCAGCAGCCAATGGTTCATCCCAGAGCCCGGGGCCAACGTCCTGACTTTC
.,13,.,TRBV20-1,TRBJ2-7,CSAKGLASHEQYF,TGCAGTGCAAAGGGGCTAGCGTCTCACGAGCAGTACTTC